This T cell receptor (beta chain) comes out of a study of cytomegalovirus exposure and HLA in healthy donors. Overall study findings and caveats: Earlier analysis looked at TCR beta V segments, and most were productive about 90% or about 30% of the time. Among the CMV-associated chains, a few were confirmed in vitro as specific for CMV antigens.

Amplification used 60 Vbeta primers and 13 Jbeta primers. Assay: immunoSEQ multiplex PCR; the TCRdb copy retains only in-frame clones and omits some. Among approximately 190,000 clones listed, approximately 85% were seen once. Germline V gives CDR1 MNHNY, CDR2 SVGAGI (reference sequence). V trimming: 4 bases; J trimming: 8 bases; junction bases outside the gene matches: 7. The CDR3 has 14 amino acids. Healthy donors of bone marrow made up the group. On this clone itself: Its antigen is not known.

The source of this sequence is a woman aged 18 to 35 in good health and CMV-seronegative. Sequencing used PBMCs. The chain links TRBV6-6 to TRBJ2-3, with 9 bases aligning to TRBD1. CDR3 sequence: CASSSGTGSSTQYF. The CDR3 nucleotides read TGTGCCAGCAGTTCCGGGACAGGGAGCTCTACGCAGTATTTT.